This entry describes one TCR beta chain. Here immunoSEQ multiplex PCR was the method, and the copy in TCRdb shows in-frame clones only, minus some. The table shows around 19,000 clones, with 75% to 95% occurring only once. This entry belongs to a study of OX40 agonist ivuxolimab in advanced cancers. V shed 1 base and J shed 1 base, with 16 bases lying between them. CDR1 is SQVTM and CDR2 is ANQGSEA in the germline V gene. This CDR3 contains 16 residues. The sequenced sample was CD4+ or CD8+ T cells sorted from blood, obtained in a trial of the OX40 agonist ivuxolimab. The receptor's source is an adult with an advanced solid tumor such as melanoma, head and neck, liver or kidney cancer. The J gene is TRBJ1-1, the V gene TRBV29-1; D remains unclear. CDR3 residues: CSVEGVYGRENTEAFF. In DNA form, the CDR3 reads TGCAGCGTTGAAGGGGTGTACGGCAGAGAGAACACTGAAGCTTTCTTT.